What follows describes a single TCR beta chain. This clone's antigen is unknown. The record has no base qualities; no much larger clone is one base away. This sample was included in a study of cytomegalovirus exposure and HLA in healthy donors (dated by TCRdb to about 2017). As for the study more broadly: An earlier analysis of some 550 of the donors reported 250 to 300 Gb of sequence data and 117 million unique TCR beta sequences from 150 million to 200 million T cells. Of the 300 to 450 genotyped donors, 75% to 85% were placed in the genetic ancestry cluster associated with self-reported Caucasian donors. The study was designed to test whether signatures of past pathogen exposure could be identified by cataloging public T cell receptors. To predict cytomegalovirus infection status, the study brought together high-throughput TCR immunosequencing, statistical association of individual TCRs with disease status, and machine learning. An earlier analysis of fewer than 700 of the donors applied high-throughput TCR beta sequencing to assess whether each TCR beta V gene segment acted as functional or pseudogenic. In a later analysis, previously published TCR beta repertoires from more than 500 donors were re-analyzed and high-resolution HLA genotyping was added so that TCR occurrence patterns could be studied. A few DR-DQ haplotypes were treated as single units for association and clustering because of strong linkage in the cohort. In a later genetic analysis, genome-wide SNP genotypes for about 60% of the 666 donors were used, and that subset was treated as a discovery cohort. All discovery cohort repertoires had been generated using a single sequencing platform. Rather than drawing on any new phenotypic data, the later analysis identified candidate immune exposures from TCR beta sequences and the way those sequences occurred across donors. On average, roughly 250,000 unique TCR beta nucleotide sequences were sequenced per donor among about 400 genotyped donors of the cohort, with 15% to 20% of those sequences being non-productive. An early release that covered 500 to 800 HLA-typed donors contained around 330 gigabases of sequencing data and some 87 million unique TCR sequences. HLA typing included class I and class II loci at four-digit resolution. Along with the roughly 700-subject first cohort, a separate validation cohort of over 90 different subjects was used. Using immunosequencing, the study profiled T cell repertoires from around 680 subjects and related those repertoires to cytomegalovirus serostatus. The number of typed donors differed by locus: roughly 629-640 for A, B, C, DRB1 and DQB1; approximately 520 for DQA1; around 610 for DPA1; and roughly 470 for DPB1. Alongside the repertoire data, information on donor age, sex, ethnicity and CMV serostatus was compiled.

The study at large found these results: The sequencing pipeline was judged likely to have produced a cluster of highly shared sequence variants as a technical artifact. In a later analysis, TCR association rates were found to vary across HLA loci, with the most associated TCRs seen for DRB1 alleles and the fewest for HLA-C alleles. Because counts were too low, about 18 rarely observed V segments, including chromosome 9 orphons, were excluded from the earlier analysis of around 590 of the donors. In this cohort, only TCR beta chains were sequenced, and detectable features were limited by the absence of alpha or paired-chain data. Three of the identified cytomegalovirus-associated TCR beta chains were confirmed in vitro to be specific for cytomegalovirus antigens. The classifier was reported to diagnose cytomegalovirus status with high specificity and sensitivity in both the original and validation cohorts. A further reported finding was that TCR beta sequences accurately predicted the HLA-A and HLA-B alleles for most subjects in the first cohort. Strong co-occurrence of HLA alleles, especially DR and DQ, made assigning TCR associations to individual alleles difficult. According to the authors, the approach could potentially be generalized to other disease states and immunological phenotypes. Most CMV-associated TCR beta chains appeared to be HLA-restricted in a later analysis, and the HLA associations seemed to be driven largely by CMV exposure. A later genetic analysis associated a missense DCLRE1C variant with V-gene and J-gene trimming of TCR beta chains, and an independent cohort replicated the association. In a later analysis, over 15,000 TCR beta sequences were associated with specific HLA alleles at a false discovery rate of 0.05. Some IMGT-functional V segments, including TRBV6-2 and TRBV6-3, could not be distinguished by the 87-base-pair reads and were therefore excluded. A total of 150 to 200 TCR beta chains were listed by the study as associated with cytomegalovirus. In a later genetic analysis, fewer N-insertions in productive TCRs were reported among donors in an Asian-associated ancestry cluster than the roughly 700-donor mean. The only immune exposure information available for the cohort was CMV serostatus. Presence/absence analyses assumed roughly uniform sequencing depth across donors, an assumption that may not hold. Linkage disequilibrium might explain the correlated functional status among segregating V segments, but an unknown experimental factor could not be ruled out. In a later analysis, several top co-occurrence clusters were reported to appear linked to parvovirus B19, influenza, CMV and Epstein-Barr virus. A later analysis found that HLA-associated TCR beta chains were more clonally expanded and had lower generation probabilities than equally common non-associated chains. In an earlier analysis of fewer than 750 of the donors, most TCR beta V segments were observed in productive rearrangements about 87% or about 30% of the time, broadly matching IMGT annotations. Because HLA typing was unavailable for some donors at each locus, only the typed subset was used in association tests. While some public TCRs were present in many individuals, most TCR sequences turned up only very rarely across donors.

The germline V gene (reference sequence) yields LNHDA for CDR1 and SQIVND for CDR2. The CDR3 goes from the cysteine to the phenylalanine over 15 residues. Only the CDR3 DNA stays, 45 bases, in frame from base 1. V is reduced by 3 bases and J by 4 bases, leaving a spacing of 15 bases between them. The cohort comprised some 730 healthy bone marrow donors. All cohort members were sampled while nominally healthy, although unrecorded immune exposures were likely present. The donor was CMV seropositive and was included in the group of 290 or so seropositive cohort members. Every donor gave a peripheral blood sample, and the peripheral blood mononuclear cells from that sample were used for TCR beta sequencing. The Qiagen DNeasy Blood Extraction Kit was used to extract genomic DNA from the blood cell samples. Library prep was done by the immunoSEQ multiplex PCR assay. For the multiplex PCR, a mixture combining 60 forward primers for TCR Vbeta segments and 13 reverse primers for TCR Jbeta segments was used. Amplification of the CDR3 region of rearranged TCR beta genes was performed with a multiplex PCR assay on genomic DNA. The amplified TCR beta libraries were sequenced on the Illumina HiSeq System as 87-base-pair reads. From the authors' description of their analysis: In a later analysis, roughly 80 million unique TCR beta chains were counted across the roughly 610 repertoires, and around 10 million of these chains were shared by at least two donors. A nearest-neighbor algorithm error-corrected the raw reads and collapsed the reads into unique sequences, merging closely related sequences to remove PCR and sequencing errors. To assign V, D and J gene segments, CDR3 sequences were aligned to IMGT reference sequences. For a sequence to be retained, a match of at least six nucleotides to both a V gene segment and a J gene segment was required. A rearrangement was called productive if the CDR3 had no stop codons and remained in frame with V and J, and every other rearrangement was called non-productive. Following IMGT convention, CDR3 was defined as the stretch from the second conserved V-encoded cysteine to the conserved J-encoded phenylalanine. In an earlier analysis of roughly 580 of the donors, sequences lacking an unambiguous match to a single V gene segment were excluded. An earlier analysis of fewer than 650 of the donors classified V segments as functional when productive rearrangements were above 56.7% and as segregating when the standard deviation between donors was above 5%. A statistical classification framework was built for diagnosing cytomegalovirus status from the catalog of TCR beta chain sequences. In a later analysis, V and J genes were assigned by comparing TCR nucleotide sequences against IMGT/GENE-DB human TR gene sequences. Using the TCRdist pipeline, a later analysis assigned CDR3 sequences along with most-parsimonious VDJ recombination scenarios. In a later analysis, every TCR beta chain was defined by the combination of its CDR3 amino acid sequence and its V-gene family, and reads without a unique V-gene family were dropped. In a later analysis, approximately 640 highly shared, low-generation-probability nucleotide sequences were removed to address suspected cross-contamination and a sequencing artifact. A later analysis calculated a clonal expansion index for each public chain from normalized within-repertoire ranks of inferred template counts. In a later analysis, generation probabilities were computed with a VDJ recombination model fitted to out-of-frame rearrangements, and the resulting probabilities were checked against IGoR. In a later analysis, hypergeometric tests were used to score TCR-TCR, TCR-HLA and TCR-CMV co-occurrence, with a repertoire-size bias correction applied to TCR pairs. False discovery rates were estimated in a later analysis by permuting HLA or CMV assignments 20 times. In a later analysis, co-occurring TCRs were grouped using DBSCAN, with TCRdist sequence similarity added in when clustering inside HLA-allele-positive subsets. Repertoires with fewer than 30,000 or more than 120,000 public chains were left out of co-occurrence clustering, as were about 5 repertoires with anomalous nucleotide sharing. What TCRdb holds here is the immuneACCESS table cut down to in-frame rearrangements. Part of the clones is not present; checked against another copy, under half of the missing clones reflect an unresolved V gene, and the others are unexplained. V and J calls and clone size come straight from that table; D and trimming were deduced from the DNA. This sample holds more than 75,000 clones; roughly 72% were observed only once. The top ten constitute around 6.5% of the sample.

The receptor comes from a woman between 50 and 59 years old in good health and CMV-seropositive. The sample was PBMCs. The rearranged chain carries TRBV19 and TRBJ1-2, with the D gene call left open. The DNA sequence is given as TGTGCCAGTAGTATTTCCCCGAGACATGGCTATGGCTACACCTTC. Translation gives CASSISPRHGYGYTF.